One and the same sample provided the 22 T cell receptor beta chains below, sequenced in a study of T cells of healthy individuals (dated by TCRdb to 2017 to 2018). The library relied on 5' RACE. Sequencing was performed on an Illumina MiSeq. TCRdb reanalyzed the raw reads on its own, using fastp at Q25 for trimming and MiXCR for clone calling, and kept in-frame beta chains. Rows are unified per CDR3 protein, each entry keeping the most common DNA and genes. The sample includes some 82,000 distinct CDR3 sequences, with roughly 5% observed a single time. Around 7.6% of the sample belongs to the ten largest clones. All receptors come from a female donor in good health.

This clonotype was detected ten times or more. This chain uses TRBV20-1 with TRBJ2-5, with a possible D match to TRBD2 (6 bases). This CDR3 is built from 15 residues. Trimming stripped 0 bases from V and 4 bases from J, with 15 bases between. Germline CDR1 reads DFQATT; CDR2 reads SNEGSKA (reference sequence). This CDR3 is CSARDPGRSLETQYF. The CDR3 DNA follows: TGCAGTGCTAGAGATCCGGGGAGGTCCTTAGAGACCCAGTACTTC.

The V gene is TRBV12-3 or TRBV12-4, the J gene TRBJ2-7; 9 bases line up with TRBD1. J was trimmed by 2 bases and V by 8 bases; bases with no gene match: 7. The CDR3 is 14 residues long. The DNA of the CDR3 is TGTGCCAGCTTAGGACAGGGGACCACCTACGAGCAGTACTTC. As protein: CASLGQGTTYEQYF.

The J gene is TRBJ1-5, the V gene TRBV5-6; D possibly corresponds to TRBD1 (5 bases). Germline V lookup: CDR1 SGHDT, CDR2 YYEEEE. Trimming removed 1 base at V and 4 bases at J, with 9 bases between. The CDR3 runs 14 residues. CDR3 amino acids: CASSLYEGNQPQHF. The CDR3, as DNA: TGTGCCAGCAGCTTGTACGAGGGGAATCAGCCCCAGCATTTT.

This clonotype was seen ten or more times. The rearrangement uses TRBV4-1 and TRBJ2-4; TRBD1 or TRBD2 may be the D gene (5 bases each). From germline, CDR1 is MGHRA and CDR2 YSYEKL. The V and J ends lost 4 bases and 7 bases respectively, with 14 bases between them. The CDR3 runs 14 residues. CDR3 loop: CASSPGLRGNIQYF. CDR3 coding DNA: TGCGCCAGCAGCCCCGGCTTGAGGGGCAACATTCAGTACTTC.

This clonotype was observed many times. This chain links TRBV30 with TRBJ2-2; D is undetermined. V lost 2 bases to trimming and J lost 11 bases, with 12 bases between them. The CDR3 runs to 12 residues. Germline V lookup: CDR1 GTSNPN, CDR2 SVGIG (reference sequence). In nucleotides, the CDR3 is TGTGCCTGGAGTCCTTCCTTACATGAGCTGTTTTTT. Its translation is CAWSPSLHELFF.

Ten or more counts support this clonotype. The rearrangement uses TRBV5-1 and TRBJ1-1; D might be TRBD1 (6 bases). Germline CDR1 SGHRS, CDR2 YFSETQ. CDR3 length equals 15 residues. V was pared by 5 bases and J by 3 bases, with 17 bases between. The CDR3 is CASSLQQGSDTEAFF. CDR3 coding DNA: TGCGCCAGCAGTCTGCAACAGGGTTCGGACACTGAAGCTTTCTTT.

The chain employs TRBV7-9 and TRBJ2-3; possibly TRBD2 for D (6 bases). Germline CDR1 is SEHNR and CDR2 is FQNEAQ (reference sequence). The V end was cut by 5 bases, the J end by 2 bases, with 14 bases between. The CDR3 runs to 15 residues. The CDR3 sequence: CASSVPGLLTDTQYF. As DNA, the CDR3 is TGTGCCAGCAGCGTACCGGGACTCCTCACAGATACGCAGTATTTT.

V and J are TRBV4-3 and TRBJ2-7; D is possibly TRBD1 or TRBD2 (5 bases each). Trimming pared 4 bases from V and 3 bases from J, leaving 19 bases between. Germline values: CDR1 LGHNA, CDR2 YSLEER. The CDR3 contains 16 residues. CDR3 coding DNA: TGCGCCAGCAGCCGGAGAACAGGACTCCCGGACTACGAGCAGTACTTC. It translates to CASSRRTGLPDYEQYF.

This clonotype was seen ten or more times. Written as DNA, the CDR3 is TGTGCCAGCACGGACATTGCGAGCAATCAGCCCCAGCATTTT. It translates to CASTDIASNQPQHF. This chain uses TRBV6-2 or TRBV6-3 with TRBJ1-5, with D possibly being TRBD1 (5 bases). The CDR3 loop spans 14 amino acids. Germline V CDR1 and CDR2: MNHEY, SVGEGT. Trimming left V 7 bases short and J 1 base short, with 11 bases between.

This clonotype was detected ten times or more. The gene calls are TRBV20-1 and TRBJ1-5, with D possibly being TRBD1 (6 bases). The CDR3 is 14 amino acids. Deletions cut 5 bases from V and 4 bases from J, with 15 bases between. Looked up from germline, CDR1 is DFQATT and CDR2 is SNEGSKA (reference sequence). CDR3 in amino acids: CSAPNAGVNQPQHF. For the CDR3, the DNA is TGCAGTGCTCCGAACGCAGGGGTAAATCAGCCCCAGCATTTT.

The gene calls are TRBV6-1 and TRBJ2-7; 7 bases match TRBD2. Germline CDR1 and CDR2: MNHNS and SASEGT. V shed 0 bases and J 3 bases; nucleotides not matched to a gene: 5. There are 15 residues in the CDR3. This chain's CDR3 is CASSEAVAGLYEQYF. CDR3 DNA: TGTGCCAGCAGTGAAGCAGTAGCGGGTCTCTACGAGCAGTACTTC.

This clonotype showed up just a few times. V is TRBV7-2 and J is TRBJ1-1; 12 positions agree with TRBD1. V shed 6 bases, J shed 12 bases, and the junction held 11 bases outside the gene matches. CDR1 is SGHTA, CDR2 FQGNSA, per germline. This CDR3 is 14 amino acids long. CDR3 DNA sequence: TGTGCCAGCAGTTCGGGACAGGGGGCGCGAGACTCTTTCTTT. Translation gives CASSSGQGARDSFF.

The V and J genes are TRBV30 and TRBJ1-5; D uncertain. The germline V and J ends were trimmed by 2 bases and 6 bases, with 11 bases remaining between them. The CDR3 contains 13 residues. CDR1 GTSNPN and CDR2 SVGIG come from the germline V gene (reference sequence). CDR3 nucleotide sequence: TGTGCCTGGAGTATCCAGGTCAGTCAGCCCCAGCATTTT. It yields the protein CAWSIQVSQPQHF.

This clonotype occurred many times. The gene calls are TRBV28 and TRBJ2-1; perhaps TRBD2 as D (5 bases). V lost 0 bases to trimming and J lost 5 bases, with 11 bases between them. CDR3 length equals 15 residues. The germline CDR1 and CDR2 sequences are MDHEN and SYDVKM. The CDR3 DNA sequence: TGTGCCAGCAGTTTATGGCGGAGGTCGGACAATGAGCAGTTCTTC. Translated, it gives CASSLWRRSDNEQFF. Looking up the rest from reference TRBV28 and TRBJ2-1 gives the full variable domain: DVKVTQSSRYLVKRTGEKVFLECVQDMDHENMFWYRQDPGLGLRLIYFSYDVKMKEKGDIPEGYSVSREKKERFSLILESASTNQTSMYLCASSLWRRSDNEQFFGPGTRLTVL.

This clonotype was counted many times. The rearrangement uses TRBV18 and TRBJ1-1; D is unclear. V dropped 2 bases and J dropped 1 base, with 2 bases sitting between them. CDR1 and CDR2 (germline): KGHSH, LQKENI. The CDR3 is made up of 12 amino acids. CDR3 sequence reads: CASSPANTEAFF. DNA for the CDR3: TGTGCCAGCTCACCAGCGAACACTGAAGCTTTCTTT.

This clonotype has just a few counts. This chain links TRBV27 with TRBJ2-1; possibly TRBD1 for D (5 bases). The CDR3 extends over 13 amino acids. V lost 2 bases and J 5 bases, leaving 7 bases between the germline ends. CDR1 is MNHEY and CDR2 is SMNVEV in the germline V gene (reference sequence). CDR3 region: CASSLIGDNEQFF. Here the CDR3 DNA reads TGTGCCAGCAGTTTAATAGGGGACAATGAGCAGTTCTTC.

This chain's CDR3 is CAWTADRGKLFF. Here the CDR3 DNA reads TGTGCCTGGACCGCGGACAGGGGCAAACTGTTTTTT. This chain joins TRBV30 and TRBJ1-4; 9 bases line up with TRBD1. Germline loops: CDR1 GTSNPN, CDR2 SVGIG (reference sequence). Trimming took 4 bases from V and 11 from J; bases not matched to a gene: 5. This CDR3 has 12 residues.

This clonotype was counted ten times or more. The J gene is TRBJ1-3, the V gene TRBV13, with 10 bases matching TRBD1. This CDR3 region has 15 residues. CDR1 and CDR2 from the germline V gene are PRHDT and FYEKMQ (reference sequence). With 4 bases clipped from V and 4 bases from J, the junction kept 4 bases outside the gene matches. The CDR3 nucleotides are TGTGCCAGCAGCTGGGGGACAGGGGACGGAAACACCATATATTTT. This translates into CASSWGTGDGNTIYF.

This clonotype was recorded many times. V and J are TRBV7-8 and TRBJ2-1; a weak D match, TRBD2 (6 bases). The V and J ends lost 10 bases and 3 bases respectively, with 13 bases between them. This CDR3 is 13 amino acids long. Per the germline V gene, CDR1 is SGHVS and CDR2 is FQNEAQ. Here the CDR3 reads CAIPGLSYNEQFF. CDR3 sequence (DNA): TGTGCCATACCGGGACTTAGCTACAATGAGCAGTTCTTC. Looking up the rest from reference TRBV7-8 and TRBJ2-1 gives the full variable domain: GAGVSQSPRYKVAKRGQDVALRCDPISGHVSLFWYQQALGQGPEFLTYFQNEAQLDKSGLPSDRFFAERPEGSVSTLKIQRTQQEDSAVYLCAIPGLSYNEQFFGPGTRLTVL.

The chain links TRBV4-2 to TRBJ2-2, with D possibly TRBD2 on 6 matching bases. V lost 0 bases and J lost 7, with 6 bases in between. CDR1 is LGHNA, CDR2 YNFKEQ, per germline. The CDR3 runs 13 residues. CDR3 in amino acids: CASSQETSGELFF. The CDR3 DNA reads TGTGCCAGCAGCCAAGAGACTAGCGGGGAGCTGTTTTTT.

This clonotype was recorded many times. This chain connects TRBV5-1 to TRBJ1-2, with D perhaps matching TRBD1 (6 bases). Trimming pared 0 bases from V and 5 bases from J, leaving 11 bases between. The germline gives CDR1 SGHRS, CDR2 YFSETQ. This CDR3 spans 14 amino acids. This CDR3 reads CASSLAQGRYGYTF. In DNA form, the CDR3 reads TGCGCCAGCAGCTTGGCCCAGGGGAGATATGGCTACACCTTC.

The chain uses TRBV24-1 and TRBJ2-1, with D unclear. The V end lost 2 bases, the J end lost 9 bases, and 13 bases lay between the germline ends. Germline CDR1 is KGHDR and CDR2 is SFDVKD. The CDR3 runs 14 residues. CDR3 sequence: CATSDSPPNGEQFF. The CDR3 DNA follows: TGTGCCACCAGTGATTCCCCCCCGAATGGTGAGCAGTTCTTC.